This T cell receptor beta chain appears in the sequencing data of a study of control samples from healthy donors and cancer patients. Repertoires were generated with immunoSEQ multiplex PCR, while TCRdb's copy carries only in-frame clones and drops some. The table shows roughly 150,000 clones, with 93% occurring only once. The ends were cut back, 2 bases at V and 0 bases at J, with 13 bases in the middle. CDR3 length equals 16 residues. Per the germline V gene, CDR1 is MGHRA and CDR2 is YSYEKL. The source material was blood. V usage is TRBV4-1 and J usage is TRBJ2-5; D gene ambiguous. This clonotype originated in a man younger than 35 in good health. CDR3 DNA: TGCGCCAGCAGCCAACCAACGGACGGGTACCAAGAGACCCAGTACTTC. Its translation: CASSQPTDGYQETQYF.